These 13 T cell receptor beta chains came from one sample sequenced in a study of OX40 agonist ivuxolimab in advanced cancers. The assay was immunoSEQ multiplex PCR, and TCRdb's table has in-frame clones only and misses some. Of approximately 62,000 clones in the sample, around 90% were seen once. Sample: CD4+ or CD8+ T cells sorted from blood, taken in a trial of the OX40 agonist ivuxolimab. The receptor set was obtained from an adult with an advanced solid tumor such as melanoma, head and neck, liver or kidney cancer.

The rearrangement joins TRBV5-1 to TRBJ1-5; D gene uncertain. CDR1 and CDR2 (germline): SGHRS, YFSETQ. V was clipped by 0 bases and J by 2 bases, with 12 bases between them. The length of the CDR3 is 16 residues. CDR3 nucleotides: TGCGCCAGCAGCTTGGAAATCATGGACGGCAATCAGCCCCAGCATTTT. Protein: CASSLEIMDGNQPQHF. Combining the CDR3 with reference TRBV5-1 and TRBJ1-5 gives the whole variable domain KAGVTQTPRYLIKTRGQQVTLSCSPISGHRSVSWYQQTPGQGLQFLFEYFSETQRNKGNFPGRFSGRQFSNSRSEMNVSTLELGDSALYLCASSLEIMDGNQPQHFGDGTRLSIL.

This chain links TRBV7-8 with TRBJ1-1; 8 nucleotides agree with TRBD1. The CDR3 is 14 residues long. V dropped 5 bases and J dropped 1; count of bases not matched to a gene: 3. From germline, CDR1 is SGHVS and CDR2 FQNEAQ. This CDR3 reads CASSPDRGNTEAFF. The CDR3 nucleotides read TGTGCCAGCAGCCCAGACAGGGGGAACACTGAAGCTTTCTTT.

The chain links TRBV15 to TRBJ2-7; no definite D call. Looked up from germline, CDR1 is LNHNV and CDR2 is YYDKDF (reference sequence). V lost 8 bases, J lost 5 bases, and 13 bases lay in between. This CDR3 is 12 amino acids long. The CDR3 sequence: CATRGPEDEQYF. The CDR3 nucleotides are TGTGCCACCCGCGGCCCCGAGGACGAGCAGTACTTC.

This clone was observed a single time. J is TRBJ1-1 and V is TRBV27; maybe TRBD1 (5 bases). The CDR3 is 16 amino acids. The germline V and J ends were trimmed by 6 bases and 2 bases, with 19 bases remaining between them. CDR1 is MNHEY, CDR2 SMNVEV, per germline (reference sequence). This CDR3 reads CASRRSWEGLNTEAFF. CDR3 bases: TGTGCCAGCAGGCGCTCCTGGGAGGGGCTTAACACTGAAGCTTTCTTT.

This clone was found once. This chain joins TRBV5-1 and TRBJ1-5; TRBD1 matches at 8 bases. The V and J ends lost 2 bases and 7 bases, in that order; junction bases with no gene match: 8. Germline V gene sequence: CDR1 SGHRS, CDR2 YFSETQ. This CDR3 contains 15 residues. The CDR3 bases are TGCGCCAGCAGCTTAAACGGACAGGGAGGACAGCCCCAGCATTTT. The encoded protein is CASSLNGQGGQPQHF.

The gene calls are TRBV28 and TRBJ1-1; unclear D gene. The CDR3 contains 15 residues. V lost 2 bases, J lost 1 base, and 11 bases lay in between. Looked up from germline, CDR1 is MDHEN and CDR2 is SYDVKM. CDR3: CASSLPVSGNTEAFF. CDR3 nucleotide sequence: TGTGCCAGCAGTTTACCGGTGTCGGGGAACACTGAAGCTTTCTTT.

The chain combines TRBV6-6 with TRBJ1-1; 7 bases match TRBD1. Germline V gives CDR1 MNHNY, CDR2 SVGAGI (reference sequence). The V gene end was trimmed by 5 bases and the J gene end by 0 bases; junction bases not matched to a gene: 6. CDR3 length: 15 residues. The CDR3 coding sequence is TGTGCCAGCAGTCCGGGACAGTATTTGAACACTGAAGCTTTCTTT. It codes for CASSPGQYLNTEAFF.

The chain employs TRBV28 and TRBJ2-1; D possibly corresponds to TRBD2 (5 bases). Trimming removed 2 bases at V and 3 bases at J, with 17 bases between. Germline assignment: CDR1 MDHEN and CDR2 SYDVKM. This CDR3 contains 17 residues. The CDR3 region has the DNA TGTGCCAGCAGTTTAACCCCTGGGAGTGGGAGCTACAATGAGCAGTTCTTC. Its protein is CASSLTPGSGSYNEQFF.

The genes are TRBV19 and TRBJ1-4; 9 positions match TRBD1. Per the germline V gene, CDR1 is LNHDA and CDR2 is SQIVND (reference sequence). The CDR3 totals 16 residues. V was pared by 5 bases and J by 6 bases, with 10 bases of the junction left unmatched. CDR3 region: CASSFQTGGTYEKLFF. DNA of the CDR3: TGTGCCAGTAGTTTCCAAACAGGGGGCACGTATGAAAAACTGTTTTTT.

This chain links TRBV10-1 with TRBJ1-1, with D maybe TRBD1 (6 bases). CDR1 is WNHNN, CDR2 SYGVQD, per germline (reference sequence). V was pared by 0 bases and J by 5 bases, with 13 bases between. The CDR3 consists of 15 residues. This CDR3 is CASSESQGGGTEAFF. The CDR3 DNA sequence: TGCGCCAGCAGTGAGTCTCAGGGAGGGGGGACTGAAGCTTTCTTT.

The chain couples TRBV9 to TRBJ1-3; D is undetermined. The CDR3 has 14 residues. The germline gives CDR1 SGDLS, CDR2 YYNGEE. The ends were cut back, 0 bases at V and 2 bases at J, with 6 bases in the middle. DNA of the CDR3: TGTGCCAGCAGCGTAGACGGGGCTGGAAACACCATATATTTT. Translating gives CASSVDGAGNTIYF.

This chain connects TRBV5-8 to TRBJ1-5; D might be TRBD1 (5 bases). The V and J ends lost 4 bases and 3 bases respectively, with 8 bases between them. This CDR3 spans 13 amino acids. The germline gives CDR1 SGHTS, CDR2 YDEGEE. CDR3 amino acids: CASSRGNNQPQHF. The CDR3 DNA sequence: TGTGCCAGCAGCAGGGGCAACAATCAGCCCCAGCATTTT.

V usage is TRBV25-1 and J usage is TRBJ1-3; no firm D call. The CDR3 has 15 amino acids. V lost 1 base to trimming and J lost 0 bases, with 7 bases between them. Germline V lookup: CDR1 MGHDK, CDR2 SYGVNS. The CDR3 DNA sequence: TGTGCCAGCAGTGAATCCGTCGTCTCTGGAAACACCATATATTTT. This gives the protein CASSESVVSGNTIYF. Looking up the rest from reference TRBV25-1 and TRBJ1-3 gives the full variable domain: EADIYQTPRYLVIGTGKKITLECSQTMGHDKMYWYQQDPGMELHLIHYSYGVNSTEKGDLSSESTVSRIRTEHFPLTLESARPSHTSQYLCASSESVVSGNTIYFGEGSWLTVV.